The sequence of this T cell receptor (beta chain) was determined in a study of T cells in localized non-small cell lung cancer. Study-level points and caveats: Appearing in adjacent lung were a median about 50 of the top 100 tumor clones.

The CDR3 loop spans 14 amino acids. The V and J ends lost 10 bases and 1 base respectively, with 15 bases between them. CDR1 is LGHNA and CDR2 is YNFKEQ in the germline V gene. Profiling relied on immunoSEQ multiplex PCR, and the TCRdb table lists in-frame clones only, not all of them. The table shows 20,000 to 30,000 clones, with around 88% occurring only once. As concerns this clone: Its antigen is unknown.

This chain connects TRBV4-2 to TRBJ2-3; perhaps TRBD2 as D (5 bases). The receptor was isolated from a female donor aged 60 or older with stage I lung adenocarcinoma. The sequencing used peripheral blood, collected before any cancer treatment. The CDR3 here is CATAAGERTDTQYF. Here the CDR3 DNA reads TGTGCCACCGCGGCCGGGGAGCGCACAGATACGCAGTATTTT.